This record concerns one T cell receptor (beta chain) sequence. Its antigen is as yet unknown. This entry comes from a study of a mutant IDH1 vaccine in newly diagnosed glioma. Indicated time point: week 11, during vaccination. Topical imiquimod accompanied each vaccine dose, which consisted of 300 ug of mutant IDH1 20-mer peptide. Each donor presented with a new WHO grade 3 or 4 astrocytoma that tested IDH1-mutant and showed ATRX loss. The repertoire was sequenced with immunoSEQ multiplex PCR; TCRdb's copy has only in-frame clones and lacks some. Here the sample spans fewer than 75,000 clones, about 88% being singletons. The receptor's source is a woman between 45 and 65 years old with glioma. The sequencing used PBMCs, collected from a glioma patient whose treatment included an IDH1 peptide vaccine.

The CDR3 is CASSLGLAGAYEQYF. CDR3 nucleotide sequence: TGTGCCAGCAGCTTGGGACTAGCGGGGGCCTACGAGCAGTACTTC. This chain links TRBV7-8 with TRBJ2-7, with 14 bases aligning to TRBD2. Germline V gene data show CDR1 as SGHVS and CDR2 as FQNEAQ. This CDR3 contains 15 residues. The V segment lost 3 bases and the J segment 2 bases; nucleotides outside the gene matches: 0.